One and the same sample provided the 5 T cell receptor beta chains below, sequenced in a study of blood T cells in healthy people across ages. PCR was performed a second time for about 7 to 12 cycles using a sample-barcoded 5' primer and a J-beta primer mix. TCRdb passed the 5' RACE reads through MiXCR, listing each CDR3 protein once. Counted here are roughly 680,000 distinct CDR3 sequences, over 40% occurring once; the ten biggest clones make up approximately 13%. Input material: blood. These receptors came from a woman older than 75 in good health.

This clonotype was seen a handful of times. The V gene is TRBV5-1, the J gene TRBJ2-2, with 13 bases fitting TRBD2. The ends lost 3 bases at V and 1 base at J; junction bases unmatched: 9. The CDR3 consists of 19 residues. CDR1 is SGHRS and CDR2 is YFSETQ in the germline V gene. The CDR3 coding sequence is TGCGCCAGCAGCTCGCCCGGACTAGCGGGAGCCGGGAACACCGGGGAGCTGTTTTTT. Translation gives CASSSPGLAGAGNTGELFF.

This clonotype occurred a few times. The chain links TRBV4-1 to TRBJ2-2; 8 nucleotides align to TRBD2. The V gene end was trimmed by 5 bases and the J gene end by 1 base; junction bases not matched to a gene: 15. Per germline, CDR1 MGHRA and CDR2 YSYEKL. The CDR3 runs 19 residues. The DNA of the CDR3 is TGCGCCAGCAGCATACCCGGGGGGGTAGCGGGGCAGAACACCGGGGAGCTGTTTTTT. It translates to CASSIPGGVAGQNTGELFF.

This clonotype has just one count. The CDR3 DNA reads TGCAGTGCTAGAGATGTGGCCAGGGGGCGGGAAGAGACCCAGTACTTC. It yields the protein CSARDVARGREETQYF. J is TRBJ2-5 and V is TRBV20-1, with 8 bases aligning to TRBD1. The CDR3 is 16 residues long. Germline V CDR1 and CDR2: DFQATT, SNEGSKA (reference sequence). With 0 bases clipped from V and 3 bases from J, the junction kept 9 bases outside the gene matches.

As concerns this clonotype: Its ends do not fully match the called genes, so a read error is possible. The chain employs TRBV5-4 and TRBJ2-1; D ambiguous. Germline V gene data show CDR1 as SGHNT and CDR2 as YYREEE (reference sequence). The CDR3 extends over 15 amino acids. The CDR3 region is CVSSLAGLAYNEQFF. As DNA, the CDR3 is TGTGTCAGCAGCTTGGCCGGCCTAGCCTACAATGAGCAGTTCTTC.

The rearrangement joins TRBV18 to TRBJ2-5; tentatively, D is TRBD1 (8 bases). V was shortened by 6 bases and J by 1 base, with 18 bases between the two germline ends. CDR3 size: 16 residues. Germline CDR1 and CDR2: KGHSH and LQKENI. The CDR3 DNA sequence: TGTGCCAGCTCTTCGGGGGGACAGGCCGCCCAAGAGACCCAGTACTTC. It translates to CASSSGGQAAQETQYF.